This TCR beta chain comes out of a study of T cells in women clearing cervical HPV infection. Study-wide results and caveats: CIN3+ cases had significantly higher TCR repertoire richness than controls, but evenness did not differ.

Dot-blot hybridization genotyped cervical HPV amplified with MY09/MY11 PCR. The CDR3 totals 15 residues. Germline values: CDR1 MGHRA, CDR2 YSYEKL. Germline trimming cut 0 bases from V and 4 bases from J; bases unmatched to any gene: 2. To note about this clone: The target antigen is unknown. Read data end 3 residues before the CDR3 end; the end is taken from the germline J gene.

immunoSEQ multiplex PCR used an average of around 1,200 ng genomic DNA. The protocol was immunoSEQ multiplex PCR, while the TCRdb copy is restricted to in-frame clones and leaves out a portion. Its listing shows some 40,000 clones. This chain uses TRBV4-1 with TRBJ2-2, with 7 nucleotides matching TRBD2. The receptor comes from a woman between 18 and 69 years old with a cervical HPV16 infection that either progressed to CIN3+ or cleared (not recorded which). Sequenced: blood buffy coat. The DNA read from the CDR3 is TGCGCCAGCAGCCAAGACGGGGGGATCACCGGGGAG. Its protein is CASSQDGGITGE. The entire CDR3 reads CASSQDGGITGELFF.